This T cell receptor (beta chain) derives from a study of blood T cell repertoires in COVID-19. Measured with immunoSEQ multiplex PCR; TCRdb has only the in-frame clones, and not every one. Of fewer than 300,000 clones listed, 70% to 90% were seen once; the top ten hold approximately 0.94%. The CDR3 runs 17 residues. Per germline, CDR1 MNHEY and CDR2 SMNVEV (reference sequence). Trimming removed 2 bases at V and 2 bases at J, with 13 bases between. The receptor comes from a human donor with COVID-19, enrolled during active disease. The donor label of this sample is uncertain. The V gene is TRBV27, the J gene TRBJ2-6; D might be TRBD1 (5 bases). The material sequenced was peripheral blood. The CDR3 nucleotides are TGTGCCAGCAGTTTAGGCAGGGTAAGGGCTGGGGCCAACGTCCTGACTTTC. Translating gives CASSLGRVRAGANVLTF.